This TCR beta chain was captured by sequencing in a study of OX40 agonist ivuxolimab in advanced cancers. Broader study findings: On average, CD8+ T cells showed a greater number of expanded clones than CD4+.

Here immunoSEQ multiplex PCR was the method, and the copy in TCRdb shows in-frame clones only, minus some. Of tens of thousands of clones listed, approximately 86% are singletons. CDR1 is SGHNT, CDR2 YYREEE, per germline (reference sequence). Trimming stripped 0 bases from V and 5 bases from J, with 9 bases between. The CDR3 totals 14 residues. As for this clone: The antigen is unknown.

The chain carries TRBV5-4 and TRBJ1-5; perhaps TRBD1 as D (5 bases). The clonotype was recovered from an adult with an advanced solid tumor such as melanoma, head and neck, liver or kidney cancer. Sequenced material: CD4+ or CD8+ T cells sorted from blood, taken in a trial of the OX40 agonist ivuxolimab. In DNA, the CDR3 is TGTGCCAGCAGCTTGGGAGGGGTCGATCAGCCCCAGCATTTT. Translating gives CASSLGGVDQPQHF.